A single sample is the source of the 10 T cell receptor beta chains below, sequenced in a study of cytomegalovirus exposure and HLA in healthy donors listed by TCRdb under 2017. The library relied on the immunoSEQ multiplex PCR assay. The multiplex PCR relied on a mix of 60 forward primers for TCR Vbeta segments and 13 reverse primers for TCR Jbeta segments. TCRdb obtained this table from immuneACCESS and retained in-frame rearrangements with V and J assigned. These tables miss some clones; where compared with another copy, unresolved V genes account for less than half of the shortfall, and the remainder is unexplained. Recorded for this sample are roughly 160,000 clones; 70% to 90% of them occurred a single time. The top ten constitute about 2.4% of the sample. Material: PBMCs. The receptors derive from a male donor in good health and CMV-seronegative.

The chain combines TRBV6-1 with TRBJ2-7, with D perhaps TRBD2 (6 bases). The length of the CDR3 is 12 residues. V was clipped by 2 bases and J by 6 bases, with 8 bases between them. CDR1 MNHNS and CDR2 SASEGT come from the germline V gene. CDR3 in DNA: TGTGCCAGCAGTGAAACTAGCCCCGAGCAGTACTTC. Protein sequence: CASSETSPEQYF.

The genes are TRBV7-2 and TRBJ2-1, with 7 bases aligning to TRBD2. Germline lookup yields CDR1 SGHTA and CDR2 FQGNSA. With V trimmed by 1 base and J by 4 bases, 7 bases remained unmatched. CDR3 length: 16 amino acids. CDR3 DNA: TGTGCCAGCAGCTTAGTCGCTAGCGGTCAATACAATGAGCAGTTCTTC. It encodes CASSLVASGQYNEQFF.

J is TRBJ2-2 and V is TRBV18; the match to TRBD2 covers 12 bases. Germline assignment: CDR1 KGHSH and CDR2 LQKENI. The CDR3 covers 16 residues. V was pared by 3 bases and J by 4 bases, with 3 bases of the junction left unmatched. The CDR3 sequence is CASSPRTSGATGELFF. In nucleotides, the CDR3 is TGTGCCAGCTCACCTCGGACTAGCGGGGCCACCGGGGAGCTGTTTTTT.

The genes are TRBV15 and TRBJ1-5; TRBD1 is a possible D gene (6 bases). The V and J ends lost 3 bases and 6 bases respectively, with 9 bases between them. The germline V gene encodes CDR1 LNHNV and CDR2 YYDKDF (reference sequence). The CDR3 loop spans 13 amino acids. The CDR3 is CATSSTGSQPQHF. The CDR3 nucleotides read TGTGCCACCAGCAGCACAGGGAGTCAGCCCCAGCATTTT. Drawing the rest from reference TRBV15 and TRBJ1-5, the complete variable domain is DAMVIQNPRYQVTQFGKPVTLSCSQTLNHNVMYWYQQKSSQAPKLLFHYYDKDFNNEADTPDNFQSRRPNTSFCFLDIRSPGLGDTAMYLCATSSTGSQPQHFGDGTRLSIL.

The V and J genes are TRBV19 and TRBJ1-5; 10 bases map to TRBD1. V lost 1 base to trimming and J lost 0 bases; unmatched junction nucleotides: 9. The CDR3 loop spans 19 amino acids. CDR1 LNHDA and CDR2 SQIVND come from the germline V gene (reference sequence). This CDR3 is CASSIVGQGDLHSNQPQHF. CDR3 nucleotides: TGTGCCAGTAGTATAGTAGGACAGGGGGACCTCCATAGCAATCAGCCCCAGCATTTT.

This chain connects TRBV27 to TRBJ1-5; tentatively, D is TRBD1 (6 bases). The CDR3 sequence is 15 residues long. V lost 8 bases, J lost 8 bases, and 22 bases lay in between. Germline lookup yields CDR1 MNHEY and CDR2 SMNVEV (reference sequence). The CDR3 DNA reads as TGTGCCAGCGGTCCGGGACACGAGGCTTTTGAGCCCCAGCATTTT. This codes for CASGPGHEAFEPQHF.

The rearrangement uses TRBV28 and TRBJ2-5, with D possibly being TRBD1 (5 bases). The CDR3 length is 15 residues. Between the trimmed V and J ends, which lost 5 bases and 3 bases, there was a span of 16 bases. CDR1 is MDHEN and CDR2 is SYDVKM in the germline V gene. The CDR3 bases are TGTGCCAGCAGTCCTCCGACGGCGGACAAAGAGACCCAGTACTTC. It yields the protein CASSPPTADKETQYF.

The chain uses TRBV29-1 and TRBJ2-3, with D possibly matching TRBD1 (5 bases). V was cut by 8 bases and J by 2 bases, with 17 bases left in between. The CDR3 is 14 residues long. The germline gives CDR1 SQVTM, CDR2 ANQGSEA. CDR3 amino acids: CSTQVGWTTDTQYF. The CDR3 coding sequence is TGCAGCACACAGGTTGGGTGGACCACAGATACGCAGTATTTT.

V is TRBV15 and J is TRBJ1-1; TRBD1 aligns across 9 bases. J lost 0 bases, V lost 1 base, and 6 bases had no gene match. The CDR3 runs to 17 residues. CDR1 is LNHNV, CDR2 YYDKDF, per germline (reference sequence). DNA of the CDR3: TGTGCCACCAGCAGAGGGACAGGGGCCCCGATGAACACTGAAGCTTTCTTT. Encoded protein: CATSRGTGAPMNTEAFF.

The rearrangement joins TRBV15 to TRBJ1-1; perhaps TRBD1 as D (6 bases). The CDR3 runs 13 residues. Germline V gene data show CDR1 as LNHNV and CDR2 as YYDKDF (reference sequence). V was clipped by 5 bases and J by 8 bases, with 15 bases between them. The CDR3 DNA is TGTGCCACCAGCCGGGGGGGCGCTGGGGAAGCTTTCTTT. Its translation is CATSRGGAGEAFF.